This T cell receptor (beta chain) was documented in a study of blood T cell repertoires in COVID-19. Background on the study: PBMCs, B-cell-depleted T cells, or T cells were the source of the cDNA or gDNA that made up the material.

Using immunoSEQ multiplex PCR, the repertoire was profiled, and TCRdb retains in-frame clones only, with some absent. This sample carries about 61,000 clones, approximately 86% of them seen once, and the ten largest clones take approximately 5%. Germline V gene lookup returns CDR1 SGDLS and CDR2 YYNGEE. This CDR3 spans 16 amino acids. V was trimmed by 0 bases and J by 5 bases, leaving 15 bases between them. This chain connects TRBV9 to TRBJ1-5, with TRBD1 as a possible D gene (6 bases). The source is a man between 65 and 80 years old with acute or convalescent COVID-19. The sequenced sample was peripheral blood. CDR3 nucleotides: TGTGCCAGCAGCGTAGGAGTGGGGGCTAGGGATCAGCCCCAGCATTTT. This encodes CASSVGVGARDQPQHF.